This T cell receptor (beta chain) was captured by sequencing in a study of blood T cells in healthy people across ages. Together with a sample-barcoded 5' primer, a J-beta primer mix was included in a second PCR lasting about 6 to 11 cycles. A single record per CDR3 protein comes from TCRdb applying MiXCR to the 5' RACE reads. The sample consists of about 930,000 distinct CDR3 sequences, 29% of them appearing once. On this clonotype: A much larger clone differs from this one at a single base, so this may be a read error.

Drawn from each donor were 7.5 to 10 milliliters of peripheral blood. This CDR3 comprises 13 residues. V was pared by 5 bases and J by 0 bases, with 7 bases between. In germline, CDR1 is SGHTA, CDR2 FQGNSA. This sample was also put to use in a study of T cells of mothers and their children.

The specimen was blood. The receptor was isolated from a woman aged 40-49 years in good health. The chain employs TRBV7-2 and TRBJ1-2; D unresolved. In DNA, the CDR3 is TGTGCCAGCAGCCGGGCATCTAACTATGGCTACACCTTC. Protein product: CASSRASNYGYTF.